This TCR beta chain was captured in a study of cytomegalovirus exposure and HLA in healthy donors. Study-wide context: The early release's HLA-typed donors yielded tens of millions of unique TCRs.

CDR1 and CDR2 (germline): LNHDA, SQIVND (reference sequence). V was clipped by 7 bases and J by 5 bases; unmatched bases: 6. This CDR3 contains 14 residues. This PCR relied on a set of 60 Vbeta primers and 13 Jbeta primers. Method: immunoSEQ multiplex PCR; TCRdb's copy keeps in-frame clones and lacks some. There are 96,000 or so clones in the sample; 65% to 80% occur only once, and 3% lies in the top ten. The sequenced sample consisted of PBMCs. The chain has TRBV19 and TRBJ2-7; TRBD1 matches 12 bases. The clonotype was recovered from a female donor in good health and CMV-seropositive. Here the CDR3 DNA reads TGTGCCAGTACGGGACAGGGGGCGAAAAACGAGCAGTACTTC. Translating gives CASTGQGAKNEQYF.